The present T cell receptor beta chain was sequenced within a study of molecular identifiers for immune sequencing clone quantification. TCRdb analysed the PCR reads with MiXCR anew, one entry per CDR3 protein. The sample includes more than 300,000 distinct CDR3 sequences, about 21% of them seen just once. Trimming removed 6 bases from V and 5 bases from J, with 13 bases in between. The CDR3 runs to 14 residues. Germline lookup yields CDR1 LNHDA and CDR2 SQIVND (reference sequence). Sequencing used naive CD8+ T cells from blood, with Jurkat cell RNA spiked in. Subset described: FACS-sorted CD8+CD4-CCR7+CD45RA+ naive T cells. This chain links TRBV19 with TRBJ2-2; D gene unclear. The TCR comes from a human donor in good health. Some libraries in this study had Jurkat cell RNA spiked in. CDR3 bases: TGTGCCAGTAGCTTGGGCTACGGAACCGGGGAGCTGTTTTTT. Protein: CASSLGYGTGELFF.